What follows is one TCR beta chain and its context. Its antigen is still unknown. The TCRbeta library incorporated unique molecular identifiers. Via MiXCR, TCRdb re-called the PCR reads, giving one row per CDR3 protein. The table has 530,000 or so distinct CDR3 sequences, about a quarter seen once. The data were obtained in a study of T-cell reconstitution after alpha-beta-depleted transplantation in children. General study results and limits: Reportedly, only several hundred clones from non-depleted graft cells drove alpha-beta T-cell counts at about two months. T-cell counts and diversity were attributed mostly to newly produced T cells one year after transplant. There were some patients whose high TCRbeta diversity at day 60 came from surviving recipient T cells and thymic progenitors.

The CDR3 covers 13 residues. V gave up 0 bases and J gave up 4 bases, with 5 bases separating them. Germline CDR1 reads SGHDT; CDR2 reads YYEEEE. The sequencing used PBMCs, collected before TCRalphabeta/CD19-depleted stem cell transplant. The receptor's source is a boy under three years old with Wiskott-Aldrich syndrome, due to receive a stem cell transplant. The chain uses TRBV5-6 and TRBJ1-3; possibly TRBD1 for D (5 bases). The CDR3 sequence is CASSLDRGNTIYF. For the CDR3, the DNA is TGTGCCAGCAGCTTGGACAGGGGAAACACCATATATTTT.